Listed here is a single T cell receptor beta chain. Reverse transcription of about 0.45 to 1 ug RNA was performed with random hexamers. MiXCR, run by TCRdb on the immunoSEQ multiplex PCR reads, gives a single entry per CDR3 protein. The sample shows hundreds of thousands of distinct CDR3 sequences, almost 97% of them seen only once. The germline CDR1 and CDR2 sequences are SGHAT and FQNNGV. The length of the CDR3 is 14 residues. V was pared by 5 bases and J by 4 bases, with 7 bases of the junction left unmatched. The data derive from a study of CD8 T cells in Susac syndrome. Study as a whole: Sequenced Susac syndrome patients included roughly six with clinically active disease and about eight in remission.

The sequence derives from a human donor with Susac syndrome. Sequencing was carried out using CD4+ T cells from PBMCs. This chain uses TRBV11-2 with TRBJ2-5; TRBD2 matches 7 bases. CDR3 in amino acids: CASSPGGYVETQYF. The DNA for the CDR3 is TGTGCCAGCAGCCCGGGGGGTTATGTAGAGACCCAGTACTTC.